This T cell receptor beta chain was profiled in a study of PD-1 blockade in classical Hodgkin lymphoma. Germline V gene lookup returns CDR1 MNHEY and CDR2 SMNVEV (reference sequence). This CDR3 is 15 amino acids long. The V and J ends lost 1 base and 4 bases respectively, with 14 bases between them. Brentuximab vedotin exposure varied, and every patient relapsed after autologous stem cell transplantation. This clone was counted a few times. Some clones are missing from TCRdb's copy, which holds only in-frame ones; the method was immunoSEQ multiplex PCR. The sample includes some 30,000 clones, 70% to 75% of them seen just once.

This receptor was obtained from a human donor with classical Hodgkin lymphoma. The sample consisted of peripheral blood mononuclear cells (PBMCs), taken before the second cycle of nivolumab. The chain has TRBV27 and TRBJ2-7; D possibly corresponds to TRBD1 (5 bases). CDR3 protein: CASSLFKGYLYEQYF. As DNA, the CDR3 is TGTGCCAGCAGTTTATTTAAGGGGTACCTATACGAGCAGTACTTC.